A selection of T cell receptor beta chains follows, all from one sample in a study of blood T cell repertoires in COVID-19. The assay was immunoSEQ multiplex PCR, and TCRdb's table has in-frame clones only and misses some. The sample carries roughly 150,000 clones, approximately 88% recorded once. The sequenced sample consisted of peripheral blood. The source of these receptors is a human donor in a cohort sampled during active COVID-19. Each CDR3 is given with its conserved first and last residue. A D gene is named only where the DNA matches it firmly.

V	D	J	CDR3
TRBV27	TRBD2	TRBJ2-1	CASSFSWTSGGSGQFF
TRBV7-7	-	TRBJ2-5	CASSFGRTGSETQYF
TRBV6-2/TRBV6-3	-	TRBJ2-7	CASSFPGDSDF
TRBV19	-	TRBJ1-1	CASSLQGLNTEAFF
TRBV6-5	TRBD1	TRBJ2-5	CASRGLGTGGETQYF
TRBV10-3	-	TRBJ1-1	CAISPGGAMNTEAFF
TRBV14	-	TRBJ1-1	CASSLLVYTEAFF
TRBV5-1	TRBD1	TRBJ1-2	CASSLQGTGTNYGYTF
TRBV9	-	TRBJ1-1	CASSGQGKAFF
TRBV6-5	-	TRBJ1-1	CASSSRTGVTEAFF
TRBV24-1	TRBD1	TRBJ1-1	CATRGQGLTEAFF
TRBV5-8	-	TRBJ2-1	CASSLGASSYNEQFF
TRBV29-1	TRBD1	TRBJ1-1	CSAQTGDTEAFF
TRBV7-9	TRBD1	TRBJ1-3	CASSVQGPGNTIYF